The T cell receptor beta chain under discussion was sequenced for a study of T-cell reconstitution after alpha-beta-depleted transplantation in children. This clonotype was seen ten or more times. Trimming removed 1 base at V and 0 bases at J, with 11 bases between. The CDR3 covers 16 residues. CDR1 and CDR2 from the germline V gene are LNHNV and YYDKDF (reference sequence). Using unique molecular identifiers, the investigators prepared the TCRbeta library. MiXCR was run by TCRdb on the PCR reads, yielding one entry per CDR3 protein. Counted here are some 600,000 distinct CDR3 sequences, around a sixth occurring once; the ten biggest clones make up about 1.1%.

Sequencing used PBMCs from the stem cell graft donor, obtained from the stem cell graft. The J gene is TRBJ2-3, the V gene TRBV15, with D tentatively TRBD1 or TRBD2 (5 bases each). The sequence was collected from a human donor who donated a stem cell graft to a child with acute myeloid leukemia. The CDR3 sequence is CATSRGDGPSTDTQYF. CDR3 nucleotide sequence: TGTGCCACCAGCAGAGGGGACGGTCCTAGCACAGATACGCAGTATTTT.